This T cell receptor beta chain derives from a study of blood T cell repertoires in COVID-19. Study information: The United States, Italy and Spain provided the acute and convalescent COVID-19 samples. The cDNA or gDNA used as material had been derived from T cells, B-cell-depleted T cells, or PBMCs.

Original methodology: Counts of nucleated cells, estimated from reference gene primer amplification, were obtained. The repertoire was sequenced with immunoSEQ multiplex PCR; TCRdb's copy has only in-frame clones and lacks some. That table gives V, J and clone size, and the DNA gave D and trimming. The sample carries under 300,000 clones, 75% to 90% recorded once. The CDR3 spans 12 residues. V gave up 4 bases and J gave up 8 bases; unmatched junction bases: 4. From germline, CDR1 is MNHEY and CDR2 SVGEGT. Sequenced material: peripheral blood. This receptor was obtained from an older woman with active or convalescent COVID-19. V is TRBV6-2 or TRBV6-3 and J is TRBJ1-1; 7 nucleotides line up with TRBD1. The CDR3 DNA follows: TGTGCCAGCAGTTCACAGGGGTGGGAAGCTTTCTTT. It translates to CASSSQGWEAFF.